This TCR beta chain was found in a study of OX40 agonist ivuxolimab in advanced cancers. Data came from immunoSEQ multiplex PCR; TCRdb stores just in-frame clones and leaves some out. Of tens of thousands of clones listed, 90% to 95% were seen once; the top ten hold approximately 23%. Sequencing was performed on CD4+ or CD8+ T cells sorted from blood, taken in a trial of the OX40 agonist ivuxolimab. This TCR derives from an adult with an advanced solid tumor such as melanoma, head and neck, liver or kidney cancer.

The CDR3 nucleotides are TGTGCCAGCAAAGAAGCGGGAGGGGTGGATACGCAGTATTTT. This gives the protein CASKEAGGVDTQYF. V is TRBV2 and J is TRBJ2-3; 10 nucleotides match TRBD2. The CDR3 runs to 14 residues. The germline V gene encodes CDR1 SNHLY and CDR2 FYNNEI. Germline trimming cut 7 bases from V and 6 bases from J; bases unmatched to any gene: 7.